The source of this T cell receptor beta chain is a study of PD-1 blockade in classical Hodgkin lymphoma. Study information: On a schedule of every 2 weeks, patients received nivolumab 3 mg/kg intravenously.

Each patient relapsed following autologous stem cell transplantation, and prior brentuximab vedotin exposure differed. Findings and caveats of the study: Only CD4+ TCR diversity, not CD8+, had risen significantly by C4D1. At baseline, newly diagnosed patients reportedly showed less TCR diversity than healthy donors.

Only in-frame clones appear in the TCRdb table, and some are missing; sequencing was by immunoSEQ multiplex PCR. This sample has roughly 10,000 clones, with about 70% found just once. About this clone: Its antigen is unidentified.

The source of this sequence is a human donor with classical Hodgkin lymphoma. This specimen was peripheral blood mononuclear cells (PBMCs), taken at baseline.

In DNA form, the CDR3 reads TGTGCCAGCTCCGTCGGGAACAACTACGAGCAGTACTTC. This encodes CASSVGNNYEQYF. The chain recombines TRBV18 with TRBJ2-7; a weak D match, TRBD2 (5 bases). Germline CDR1 and CDR2: KGHSH and LQKENI. This CDR3 spans 13 amino acids. Between the trimmed V and J ends, which lost 6 bases and 3 bases, there was a span of 12 bases.